The 20 T cell receptor beta chains listed next were all sequenced from one sample in a study of blood T cells in healthy people across ages. Primers used in a second PCR of roughly 6 to 11 cycles were a sample-barcoded 5' primer and a J-beta primer mix. From the 5' RACE reads, TCRdb called clonotypes with MiXCR, one entry per CDR3 protein. The sample lists around 990,000 distinct CDR3 sequences, about two fifths seen once, with about 12% in the top ten. Sequences were obtained from blood. These receptors were taken from a young man in good health.

With regard to this clonotype: One end of the junction varies from germline; a read error may be responsible. The rearrangement links TRBV29-1 to TRBJ2-1, with D tentatively TRBD2 (6 bases). Germline CDR1 SQVTM, CDR2 ANQGSEA. The CDR3 has 15 amino acids. This CDR3 reads CSVAGGDPAGNERFF. The DNA for the CDR3 is TGCAGCGTTGCCGGAGGGGACCCGGCTGGGAATGAGCGGTTCTTC.

V and J are TRBV7-2 and TRBJ2-5; TRBD2 aligns across 7 bases. Gene TRBJ2-7 matches the end of the DNA better, so the J call may be wrong. Germline values: CDR1 SGHTA, CDR2 FQGNSA. The CDR3 consists of 14 residues. The CDR3 protein is CASSPQLALYEQYF. CDR3 sequence (DNA): TGTGCCAGCAGCCCCCAACTAGCGTTATACGAGCAGTACTTC.

This clonotype was seen just once. This rearrangement joins TRBV7-2 to TRBJ2-1, with TRBD2 matching 11 bases. CDR1 is SGHTA, CDR2 FQGNSA, per germline. The CDR3 totals 17 residues. V dropped 5 bases and J dropped 1; count of bases not matched to a gene: 7. In DNA form, the CDR3 reads TGTGCCAGCAGCGATAATGGGACTAGCGGTTCCTACAATGAGCAGTTCTTC. Translating gives CASSDNGTSGSYNEQFF.

The chain couples TRBV27 to TRBJ1-2, with D perhaps TRBD1 (5 bases). The CDR3 is made up of 15 amino acids. Deletions cut 3 bases from V and 2 bases from J, with 13 bases between. Germline assignment: CDR1 MNHEY and CDR2 SMNVEV (reference sequence). The CDR3 DNA follows: TGTGCCAGCAGTTTCGAGCCGGGACGGAACTATGGCTACACCTTC. It encodes CASSFEPGRNYGYTF.

This clonotype has a handful of counts. V and J are TRBV4-1 and TRBJ1-5; D gene uncertain. Germline V gene data show CDR1 as MGHRA and CDR2 as YSYEKL. The CDR3 extends over 15 amino acids. Trimming pared 1 base from V and 6 bases from J, leaving 13 bases between. For the CDR3, the DNA is TGCGCCAGCAGCCAAGGTGTACAATTGATTCAGCCCCAGCATTTT. Protein product: CASSQGVQLIQPQHF.

The gene calls are TRBV7-2 and TRBJ2-3; tentative D call: TRBD2 (7 bases). Germline V lookup: CDR1 SGHTA, CDR2 FQGNSA. The CDR3 loop spans 20 amino acids. V was cut by 5 bases and J by 3 bases, with 30 bases left in between. CDR3 sequence: CASSTRSRGGAFLGTDTQYF. The CDR3 DNA reads TGTGCCAGCAGCACTCGAAGTAGAGGGGGGGCCTTTTTAGGGACAGATACGCAGTATTTT.

V gene TRBV29-1 combines with J gene TRBJ1-1; TRBD1 might be the D (5 bases). Looked up from germline, CDR1 is SQVTM and CDR2 is ANQGSEA. V lost 7 bases and J lost 2, with 17 bases in between. The CDR3 is made up of 14 amino acids. This chain's CDR3 is CSALRGSLNTEAFF. In DNA, the CDR3 is TGCAGCGCTCTAAGGGGCAGCCTTAACACTGAAGCTTTCTTT.

In its sample, this clonotype was seen many times. J is TRBJ2-7 and V is TRBV12-3 or TRBV12-4; tentatively, D is TRBD1 (7 bases). The CDR3 covers 12 residues. V lost 4 bases and J 4 bases, leaving 8 bases between the germline ends. Written as DNA, the CDR3 is TGTGCCAGCAGTTCAGGGGGGTACGAGCAGTACTTC. It codes for CASSSGGYEQYF.

The CDR3 DNA reads as TGTGCCAGCAGTCGAGAATTTGGGGGTTCGGGTGAAAAACTGTTTTTT. Translating gives CASSREFGGSGEKLFF. The chain joins TRBV12-3 or TRBV12-4 to TRBJ1-4; tentative D call: TRBD1 (5 bases). The CDR3 is 16 residues long. Trimming removed 5 bases at V and 7 bases at J, with 20 bases between.

This clonotype was seen a few times. V usage is TRBV24-1 and J usage is TRBJ2-3; D is perhaps TRBD1 or TRBD2 (5 bases each). The length of the CDR3 is 17 residues. V gave up 2 bases and J gave up 0 bases, with 14 bases separating them. Germline loops: CDR1 KGHDR, CDR2 SFDVKD. CDR3 sequence: CATSDSTKRDSTDTQYF. CDR3 nucleotide sequence: TGTGCCACCAGTGATTCAACCAAACGGGACAGCACAGATACGCAGTATTTT.

The rearrangement links TRBV12-3 or TRBV12-4 to TRBJ2-5; unclear D gene. The CDR3 covers 9 residues. Trimming left V 1 base short and J 13 bases short, with 4 bases between. In DNA form, the CDR3 reads TGTGCCAGCAGTTTAGGGGGGTACTTC. Its protein is CASSLGGYF.

This clonotype was found a few times. V usage is TRBV9 and J usage is TRBJ2-1; the D gene is possibly TRBD2 (5 bases). Germline lookup yields CDR1 SGDLS and CDR2 YYNGEE. V lost 4 bases, J lost 12 bases, and 20 bases lay in between. This CDR3 region has 14 residues. In nucleotides, the CDR3 is TGTGCCAGCAGCATTAACCCGGACTTAGCATGGCAGTTCTTC. This gives the protein CASSINPDLAWQFF. The whole variable domain, filled in from reference TRBV9 and TRBJ2-1, reads DSGVTQTPKHLITATGQRVTLRCSPRSGDLSVYWYQQSLDQGLQFLIQYYNGEERAKGNILERFSAQQFPDLHSELNLSSLELGDSALYFCASSINPDLAWQFFGPGTRLTVL.

This clonotype showed up just a few times. The genes are TRBV11-2 and TRBJ2-1; TRBD1 aligns across 8 bases. The CDR3 length is 15 residues. Germline assignment: CDR1 SGHAT and CDR2 FQNNGV. V lost 2 bases and J lost 6; bases outside the gene matches: 6. The CDR3 coding sequence is TGTGCCAGCAGCTTAATCAGGGGGCCTCGCAATGAGCAGTTCTTC. Translation gives CASSLIRGPRNEQFF.

The table lists this clonotype with a few counts. The V gene is TRBV5-1, the J gene TRBJ2-2, with 10 bases aligning to TRBD1. With 5 bases clipped from V and 6 bases from J, the junction kept 13 bases outside the gene matches. There are 17 residues in the CDR3. The germline V gene encodes CDR1 SGHRS and CDR2 YFSETQ. This chain's CDR3 is CASRALTGGERSGELFF. CDR3 DNA sequence: TGCGCCAGCAGAGCCTTGACAGGGGGCGAAAGATCCGGGGAGCTGTTTTTT.

This clonotype was observed a handful of times. The gene calls are TRBV4-3 and TRBJ1-1, with D tentatively TRBD1 (5 bases). Germline lookup yields CDR1 LGHNA and CDR2 YSLEER. The V end was cut by 1 base, the J end by 0 bases, with 9 bases between. There are 15 residues in the CDR3. CDR3 DNA sequence: TGCGCCAGCAGCCAAGGGGGGAACTTGAACACTGAAGCTTTCTTT. Encoded protein: CASSQGGNLNTEAFF.

This clonotype was detected only once. The chain uses TRBV29-1 and TRBJ1-2; TRBD1 agrees at 8 bases. Germline CDR1 SQVTM, CDR2 ANQGSEA. This CDR3 region has 12 residues. V lost 8 bases to trimming and J lost 5 bases; unmatched junction nucleotides: 7. In DNA form, the CDR3 reads TGCAGCACTCCAGGGGGCGGGTATGGCTACACCTTC. Protein sequence: CSTPGGGYGYTF. The full variable domain, completed using reference TRBV29-1 and TRBJ1-2, is SAVISQKPSRDICQRGTSLTIQCQVDSQVTMMFWYRQQPGQSLTLIATANQGSEATYESGFVIDKFPISRPNLTFSTLTVSNMSPEDSSIYLCSTPGGGYGYTFGSGTRLTVV.

V usage is TRBV4-3 and J usage is TRBJ1-1; no definite D call. The length of the CDR3 is 16 residues. The V end was cut by 0 bases, the J end by 3 bases, with 14 bases between. Germline V gene data show CDR1 as LGHNA and CDR2 as YSLEER. CDR3 sequence: CASSQDELVVHTEAFF. In nucleotides, the CDR3 is TGCGCCAGCAGCCAAGATGAGTTAGTGGTTCACACTGAAGCTTTCTTT.

The V and J genes are TRBV7-2 and TRBJ2-1, with D perhaps assigned TRBD1 or TRBD2 (5 bases each). This CDR3 has 16 amino acids. Between the trimmed V and J ends, which lost 2 bases and 0 bases, there was a span of 11 bases. Germline V gene sequence: CDR1 SGHTA, CDR2 FQGNSA. CDR3 sequence (DNA): TGTGCCAGCAGCTTACGGGACGGGGACTCCTACAATGAGCAGTTCTTC. It encodes CASSLRDGDSYNEQFF.

The chain uses TRBV19 and TRBJ2-7; 7 nucleotides agree with TRBD2. V shed 2 bases, J shed 6 bases, and the junction held 1 base outside the gene matches. Germline CDR1 is LNHDA and CDR2 is SQIVND (reference sequence). This CDR3 has 12 residues. CDR3 DNA: TGTGCCAGTAGTATACCGGGGGGCGAGCAGTACTTC. As protein: CASSIPGGEQYF.

This chain connects TRBV7-9 to TRBJ1-1, with D unresolved. Germline V gives CDR1 SEHNR, CDR2 FQNEAQ (reference sequence). V dropped 6 bases and J dropped 3 bases, with 8 bases sitting between them. The CDR3 has 12 amino acids. The CDR3 nucleotides read TGTGCCAGCAGAGTGGGTTACACTGAAGCTTTCTTT. Translating it yields CASRVGYTEAFF.